Listed below are T cell receptor beta chains from one sample, sequenced in a study of cytomegalovirus exposure and HLA in healthy donors. Libraries were prepared by immunoSEQ multiplex PCR; TCRdb keeps only in-frame clonotypes and omits some of them. The sample includes fewer than 200,000 clones, approximately 86% of them seen just once. The sample consisted of PBMCs. Every receptor here comes from a woman between 18 and 29 years old in good health and CMV-seronegative. CDR3s include the opening cysteine and the closing phenylalanine or tryptophan. D genes are given only for firm matches. A row's size may be missing; if present it is once, few, many or a size class.

DNA	CDR3	D	V	J	size
TGTGCCACCAGCAGAGGACTAGCGGGAGGCTACAATGAGCAGTTCTTC	CATSRGLAGGYNEQFF	TRBD2	TRBV15	TRBJ2-1	once
TGTGCCAGCATGACAGTCTTCGGAAGGACAGATACGCAGTATTTT	CASMTVFGRTDTQYF	NA	TRBV27	TRBJ2-3	NA
TGTGCCTGGAGTGTGGCGGGAAGGGGGACCCAGTACTTC	CAWSVAGRGTQYF	NA	TRBV30	TRBJ2-5	NA
TGTGCCAGCATGGATTTTCCGGGCTCCTACAATGAGCAGTTCTTC	CASMDFPGSYNEQFF	NA	TRBV27	TRBJ2-1	NA
TGCAGCGTTGGGGAGGGAAGCACTGAAGCTTTCTTT	CSVGEGSTEAFF	NA	TRBV29-1	TRBJ1-1	few
TGTGCCAGCAGACGGGGTTCGAGTGAAAAACTGTTTTTT	CASRRGSSEKLFF	NA	TRBV25-1	TRBJ1-4	NA
TGTGCCAGCTCGGGGGACAGGGGAACTGAAGCTTTCTTT	CASSGDRGTEAFF	TRBD1	TRBV2	TRBJ1-1	NA
TGTGCCAGCTCAACCCTCCTAAGTGACTACGATGAGCAGTTCTTC	CASSTLLSDYDEQFF	NA	TRBV18	TRBJ2-1	NA
TGCGCCAGCAGTGAGTCCAGGGGCACTGAAGCTTTCTTT	CASSESRGTEAFF	NA	TRBV10-1	TRBJ1-1	NA
TGTGCCAGCAGCCTTACAGGGCTTAGGGCTGAAGCTTTCTTT	CASSLTGLRAEAFF	NA	TRBV5-4	TRBJ1-1	NA
TGTGCCAGCAGCTCAACTAGCGGGAGGGCCATGCCCTACGAGCAGTACTTC	CASSSTSGRAMPYEQYF	TRBD2	TRBV7-9	TRBJ2-7	NA
TGTGCCAGCAGCTTAGGGCCCAGGGGACTAAAGGGAACCAAAAACATTCAGTACTTC	CASSLGPRGLKGTKNIQYF	NA	TRBV11-2	TRBJ2-4	NA
TGTGCCAGCAGCTTAAATAGCGGTAGTGGAGCTAGCGCCTACGAGCAGTACTTC	CASSLNSGSGASAYEQYF	NA	TRBV7-6	TRBJ2-7	NA
TGTGCCAGCGGAGACGGGGGGTATAGTCAGCCCCAGCATTTT	CASGDGGYSQPQHF	NA	TRBV19	TRBJ1-5	NA
TGTGCCAGCCGAGACAGGGGGCAGACTGAAGCTTTCTTT	CASRDRGQTEAFF	TRBD1	TRBV7-8	TRBJ1-1	NA
TGTGCCAGCAGTTTACACCGACAGGGCACTGAAGCTTTCTTT	CASSLHRQGTEAFF	TRBD1	TRBV27	TRBJ1-1	few
TGTGCCAGTAGTCCTGGGGCCTACCCCTATGGCTACACCTTC	CASSPGAYPYGYTF	NA	TRBV19	TRBJ1-2	NA
TGTGCCAGCAGCTTTTACGGTGAGCAGTTCTTC	CASSFYGEQFF	NA	TRBV7-6	TRBJ2-1	NA
TGCGCCAGCAGCTTGTGGAGACTTAACACCGGGGAGCTGTTTTTT	CASSLWRLNTGELFF	NA	TRBV5-1	TRBJ2-2	NA
TGTGCCGGGGGGACAGGGAACCTCCCCTACTACGAGCAGTACTTC	CAGGTGNLPYYEQYF	TRBD1	TRBV2	TRBJ2-7	once
TGCGCCAGCAGCCCGACGCGGACTAGCGTCTCAGATGAGCAGTTCTTC	CASSPTRTSVSDEQFF	TRBD2	TRBV4-3	TRBJ2-1	NA
TGTGCCAGCAGTGTGTATGGACAGGGCTATGGCTACACCTTC	CASSVYGQGYGYTF	TRBD1	TRBV6-1	TRBJ1-2	many
TGTGCCAGCAGCCATTCCATAGCGGGGATCTACGAGCAGTACTTC	CASSHSIAGIYEQYF	TRBD2	TRBV7-2	TRBJ2-7	NA
TGCGCCAGCAGCCAAGAAATGGACAGGGGGCTGACTAGCGGTTTCAATGAGCAGTTCTTC	CASSQEMDRGLTSGFNEQFF	TRBD1	TRBV4-3	TRBJ2-1	NA
TGTGCCAGCAGATTCGGGGGGAATGAAGCTTTCTTT	CASRFGGNEAFF	NA	TRBV7-9	TRBJ1-1	NA
TGTGCCAGCAGCACCGCGGGAATGGGGTACAATGAGCAGTTCTTC	CASSTAGMGYNEQFF	NA	TRBV5-4	TRBJ2-1	NA
TGTGCCAGCTCACCATTACCAAACCAGGTTTCGACAGACCTGAACACTGAAGCTTTCTTT	CASSPLPNQVSTDLNTEAFF	NA	TRBV18	TRBJ1-1	NA
TGCGCCAGCAGCCTCCTCCCGACAGGGAGGAACACTGAAGCTTTCTTT	CASSLLPTGRNTEAFF	TRBD1	TRBV5-1	TRBJ1-1	NA
TGCGCCAGCAGCCTCCTAGCGGGAGTGAACAATGAGCAGTTCTTC	CASSLLAGVNNEQFF	TRBD2	TRBV4-1	TRBJ2-1	NA
TGCAGCGTTGAGGGACTAGCGGGAGTCCCCAGCTCCTACAATGAGCAGTTCTTC	CSVEGLAGVPSSYNEQFF	TRBD2	TRBV29-1	TRBJ2-1	NA
TGTGCCAGTAGTTTTCGTAATGAAAAACTGTTTTTT	CASSFRNEKLFF	NA	TRBV19	TRBJ1-4	NA
TGTGCCAGCAGCTTAGTGGGACACGATACGCAGTATTTT	CASSLVGHDTQYF	NA	TRBV7-2	TRBJ2-3	NA
TGTGCCAGCAGCTCAGGGCTTCTAGCCAAAAACATTCAGTACTTC	CASSSGLLAKNIQYF	NA	TRBV7-2	TRBJ2-4	NA
TGCGCCAGCAGCTCGGACTTCACAGGGCTTTATGGCTACACCTTC	CASSSDFTGLYGYTF	NA	TRBV5-1	TRBJ1-2	NA
TGCGCCAGCAGCAAAAGCCAGGGATACGAGCAGTACTTC	CASSKSQGYEQYF	NA	TRBV4-3	TRBJ2-7	once
TGTGCCAGCAGCCCTGGACAGGCAAGTGAGCTGTTTTTT	CASSPGQASELFF	TRBD1	TRBV7-2	TRBJ2-2	NA
TGCGCCAGCAGCTCTCTAGCGGGGGGGAGCAATGAGCAGTTCTTC	CASSSLAGGSNEQFF	TRBD2	TRBV5-1	TRBJ2-1	once
TGCAGCGTTGGAGAGGGGAGCACTGAAGCTTTCTTT	CSVGEGSTEAFF	NA	TRBV29-1	TRBJ1-1	NA
TGTGCCAGCGGATCCCATGGGGGCGCCTCCTACGAGCAGTACTTC	CASGSHGGASYEQYF	NA	TRBV27	TRBJ2-7	NA
TGTGCCAGCAGCTATATGAACACTGAAGCTTTCTTT	CASSYMNTEAFF	NA	TRBV7-9	TRBJ1-1	few